This TCR beta chain was found in a study of cytomegalovirus exposure and HLA in healthy donors. The study ran its PCR with 60 Vbeta and 13 Jbeta primers. Using immunoSEQ multiplex PCR, the repertoire was profiled, and TCRdb retains in-frame clones only, with some absent. The sample yields 75,000 to 80,000 clones, around 76% seen once. Concerning this clone: Its antigen is still unknown.

There are 17 residues in the CDR3. Germline CDR1 reads WNHNN; CDR2 reads SYGVQD (reference sequence). Trimming removed 0 bases from V and 4 bases from J, with 15 bases in between. Study findings and constraints: The authors later linked a missense DCLRE1C variant to TCR beta V- and J-gene trimming. Generally TCR sequences proved uncommon, though certain public TCRs appeared in numerous donors.

Source material: PBMCs. The J gene is TRBJ2-2, the V gene TRBV10-1; no clear D gene. The sequence derives from a male donor in good health and CMV-seropositive. The chain's CDR3 is CASSESIPRSSTGELFF. The CDR3 nucleotides are TGCGCCAGCAGTGAGTCGATCCCGAGATCCTCCACCGGGGAGCTGTTTTTT.